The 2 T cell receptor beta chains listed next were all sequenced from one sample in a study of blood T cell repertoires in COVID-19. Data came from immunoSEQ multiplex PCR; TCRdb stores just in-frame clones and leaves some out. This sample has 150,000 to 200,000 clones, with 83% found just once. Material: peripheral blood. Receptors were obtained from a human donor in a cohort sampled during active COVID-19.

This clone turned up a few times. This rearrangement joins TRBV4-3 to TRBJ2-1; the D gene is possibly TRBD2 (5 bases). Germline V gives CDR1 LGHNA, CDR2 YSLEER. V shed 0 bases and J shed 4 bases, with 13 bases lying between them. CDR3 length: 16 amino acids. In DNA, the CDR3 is TGCGCCAGCAGCCAAGATTCTAGCATGACTTACAATGAGCAGTTCTTC. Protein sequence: CASSQDSSMTYNEQFF.

CDR3 nucleotides: TGTGCCAGCACCCTACTACCGGGACAGGGGCACTCTTACCCCTACGAGCAGTACTTC. It encodes CASTLLPGQGHSYPYEQYF. This rearrangement joins TRBV7-9 to TRBJ2-7; TRBD1 aligns across 10 bases. Germline V gene lookup returns CDR1 SEHNR and CDR2 FQNEAQ (reference sequence). The junction had 20 bases not matched to a gene; V was cut back by 7 bases and J by 2 bases. The CDR3 sequence is 19 residues long. Looking up the rest from reference TRBV7-9 and TRBJ2-7 gives the full variable domain: DTGVSQNPRHKITKRGQNVTFRCDPISEHNRLYWYRQTLGQGPEFLTYFQNEAQLEKSRLLSDRFSAERPKGSFSTLEIQRTEQGDSAMYLCASTLLPGQGHSYPYEQYFGPGTRLTVT.